This T cell receptor beta chain originates from a study of blood T cell repertoires in COVID-19. Trimming removed 5 bases from V and 5 bases from J, with 15 bases in between. The CDR3 spans 14 residues. Germline V gene lookup returns CDR1 SEHNR and CDR2 FQNEAQ (reference sequence). The assay was immunoSEQ multiplex PCR, and TCRdb's table has in-frame clones only and misses some. The sample yields some 95,000 clones, around 80% seen once. The sample comprised peripheral blood. The sequence was collected from a man in his fifties or sixties who had recovered from COVID-19. This chain uses TRBV7-9 with TRBJ1-2; D is possibly TRBD1 (5 bases). This CDR3 is CASSPDSLLYGYTF. As DNA, the CDR3 is TGTGCCAGCAGCCCCGACAGTCTCCTATATGGCTACACCTTC.